The present T cell receptor beta chain was sequenced within a study of blood T cell repertoires in COVID-19. Original processing methods: It was from reference gene primer amplification that nucleated cell counts were estimated. Only in-frame clones appear in the TCRdb table, and some are missing; sequencing was by immunoSEQ multiplex PCR. D and trimming were read from the DNA, whereas the V and J calls and clone size are those reported in that table. The sample includes some 370,000 clones, around 87% of them seen just once. Trimming took 6 bases from V and 7 from J; bases not matched to a gene: 5. This CDR3 has 15 amino acids. The germline CDR1 and CDR2 sequences are SNHLY and FYNNEI.

Specimen: peripheral blood. The TCR originated in a woman younger than 45 with COVID-19, enrolled during active disease. The chain combines TRBV2 with TRBJ2-1, with 14 bases lining up with TRBD2. The CDR3 sequence is CASSPRTSGRNEQFF. In DNA form, the CDR3 reads TGTGCCAGCAGCCCCAGGACTAGCGGGAGGAATGAGCAGTTCTTC. Full variable domain (remainder filled in from reference TRBV2 and TRBJ2-1): EPEVTQTPSHQVTQMGQEVILRCVPISNHLYFYWYRQILGQKVEFLVSFYNNEISEKSEIFDDQFSVERPDGSNFTLKIRSTKLEDSAMYFCASSPRTSGRNEQFFGPGTRLTVL.